Listed here is a single T cell receptor beta chain. Its antigen is still unknown. The sample belongs to a study of identical twins. General study points: Excess low generation probability was seen in twin-shared out-of-frame alpha sequences.

A universal primer site came from template switching; cDNA carried unique molecular identifiers. One entry per CDR3 protein results from TCRdb running MiXCR on the 5' RACE reads. The table records approximately 260,000 distinct CDR3 sequences, approximately 8.6% of them present only once. The sample was also reused in another study, on yellow fever vaccine responses in identical twins. According to that study: In identical twins, vaccine T cell responses appeared partly shared and partly individual.

The source material was CD8+ T cells sorted from blood. This clonotype originated in a woman between 18 and 30 years old in good health.

CDR3 sequence reads: CASSLGEGAASGEQYF. The CDR3 nucleotides read TGCGCCAGCAGCTTGGGCGAGGGGGCCGCGTCGGGAGAGCAGTACTTC. The chain recombines TRBV5-1 with TRBJ2-7, with 7 bases fitting TRBD1. The CDR3 length is 16 residues. Looked up from germline, CDR1 is SGHRS and CDR2 is YFSETQ. Trimming took 0 bases from V and 7 from J; bases not matched to a gene: 13. The entire variable domain, with the rest obtained from reference TRBV5-1 and TRBJ2-7, is as follows: KAGVTQTPRYLIKTRGQQVTLSCSPISGHRSVSWYQQTPGQGLQFLFEYFSETQRNKGNFPGRFSGRQFSNSRSEMNVSTLELGDSALYLCASSLGEGAASGEQYFGPGTRLTVT.